The T cell receptor (beta chain) described here comes from a study of OX40 agonist ivuxolimab in advanced cancers. At the level of the study: Partial responses were seen in three patients, one with hepatocellular carcinoma and two with cutaneous melanoma.

V was trimmed by 5 bases and J by 2 bases, leaving 19 bases between them. Germline assignment: CDR1 LNHDA and CDR2 SQIVND (reference sequence). This CDR3 has 17 residues. Some clones are missing from TCRdb's copy, which holds only in-frame ones; the method was immunoSEQ multiplex PCR. The sample carries fewer than 15,000 clones, approximately 90% recorded once. The sequence was obtained from an adult with an advanced solid tumor such as melanoma, head and neck, liver or kidney cancer. The specimen was CD4+ or CD8+ T cells sorted from blood, collected in a trial of the OX40 agonist ivuxolimab. The chain employs TRBV19 and TRBJ2-4; possibly TRBD2 for D (5 bases). This CDR3 is CASSPIRDGWTKNIQYF. The CDR3 nucleotides are TGTGCCAGTAGTCCCATCCGGGATGGGTGGACCAAAAACATTCAGTACTTC.